This T cell receptor (beta chain) was recovered during a study of blood T cell repertoires in COVID-19. At the level of the study: Some COVID-19 samples were acute and others convalescent; all came from the United States, Italy and Spain. T cells, B-cell-depleted T cells, or PBMCs provided the cDNA or gDNA that served as material.

Per the original data handling: Amplification with reference gene primers provided the estimates of nucleated cell counts. The table came from immunoSEQ multiplex PCR; TCRdb's copy has only in-frame clones and leaves some out. D and trimming come from the DNA, and the V and J calls and clone size come from that table. The table has fewer than 70,000 clones, roughly 88% seen once. The V end lost 7 bases, the J end lost 3 bases, and 9 bases lay between the germline ends. CDR1 is MNHEY, CDR2 SVGAGI, per germline. The CDR3 is 13 residues long. This clone was seen a few times. The sequenced sample consisted of peripheral blood. The chain recombines TRBV6-5 with TRBJ1-4; no reliable D call. This receptor was obtained from a woman aged 55-70 years with acute or convalescent COVID-19. This chain's CDR3 is CASTRGPNEKLFF. The CDR3 DNA is TGTGCCAGCACCCGAGGTCCTAATGAAAAACTGTTTTTT.